In its sample, the clone carrying this T cell receptor (beta chain) was seen many times. Profiled with immunoSEQ multiplex PCR; TCRdb holds only in-frame clones, not every one. The sample includes approximately 140,000 clones, around 82% of them seen just once. J was trimmed by 1 base and V by 3 bases; bases with no gene match: 0. CDR3 length: 14 amino acids. CDR1 is SGHRS and CDR2 is YFSETQ in the germline V gene. This entry comes from a study of blood T cell repertoires in COVID-19. This sequence was found in a man in his 60s with acute or convalescent COVID-19. This chain joins TRBV5-1 and TRBJ1-1, with 10 bases aligning to TRBD1. The sample taken for sequencing was peripheral blood. CDR3 sequence (DNA): TGCGCCAGCAGCTGGGACAGGGGGAACACTGAAGCTTTCTTT. This codes for CASSWDRGNTEAFF.